Shown below are 32 T cell receptor beta chains from a single sample sequenced in a study of blood T cell repertoires in COVID-19. Assay: immunoSEQ multiplex PCR; the TCRdb copy retains only in-frame clones and omits some. This table has some 160,000 clones, 84% appearing once. Sequences were obtained from peripheral blood. The receptors shown here come from a woman older than 75 with COVID-19, enrolled during active disease.

The V call is TRBV14, the J call TRBJ2-1, with 7 bases fitting TRBD2. Losses at the gene ends were 1 base for V and 8 bases for J; bases not matched to a gene: 5. CDR1 SGHDN and CDR2 FVKESK come from the germline V gene. CDR3 size: 14 residues. The CDR3 sequence is CASSQGGSGDEQFF. In DNA, the CDR3 is TGTGCCAGCAGCCAAGGCGGGAGCGGCGATGAGCAGTTCTTC. The variable domain in full, with the rest retrieved from reference TRBV14 and TRBJ2-1, is EAGVTQFPSHSVIEKGQTVTLRCDPISGHDNLYWYRRVMGKEIKFLLHFVKESKQDESGMPNNRFLAERTGGTYSTLKVQPAELEDSGVYFCASSQGGSGDEQFFGPGTRLTVL.

The chain couples TRBV13 to TRBJ2-7, with D possibly matching TRBD1 (5 bases). The CDR3 extends over 12 amino acids. Germline assignment: CDR1 PRHDT and CDR2 FYEKMQ (reference sequence). Trimming removed 6 bases at V and 3 bases at J, with 9 bases between. The CDR3 region is CASSRGYYEQYF. The CDR3 DNA reads as TGTGCCAGCAGTAGGGGCTACTACGAGCAGTACTTC. Filled out from reference TRBV13 and TRBJ2-7, the complete variable domain reads AAGVIQSPRHLIKEKRETATLKCYPIPRHDTVYWYQQGPGQDPQFLISFYEKMQSDKGSIPDRFSAQQFSDYHSELNMSSLELGDSALYFCASSRGYYEQYFGPGTRLTVT.

V usage is TRBV19 and J usage is TRBJ1-2; the match to TRBD1 covers 10 bases. The CDR3 runs to 14 residues. After removal of 6 bases from V and 6 bases from J, the junction contained 7 bases not matched to a gene. Per germline, CDR1 LNHDA and CDR2 SQIVND (reference sequence). The CDR3 sequence is CASSLTGQGDGYTF. The CDR3, as DNA: TGTGCCAGTAGCTTAACCGGACAGGGGGATGGCTACACCTTC.

This sequence joins TRBV7-2 and TRBJ2-3, with 11 bases that match TRBD2. Losses at the gene ends were 5 bases for V and 0 bases for J; bases not matched to a gene: 4. Germline lookup yields CDR1 SGHTA and CDR2 FQGNSA. The CDR3 is 16 residues long. The CDR3 protein is CASSQGTSGSTDTQYF. The CDR3, as DNA: TGTGCCAGCAGCCAAGGGACTAGCGGCAGCACAGATACGCAGTATTTT.

CDR3 bases: TGCGCCAGCAGCTCCGGACTAGCGGGAGTCGAGCAGTACTTC. This sequence encodes CASSSGLAGVEQYF. This chain connects TRBV5-1 to TRBJ2-7; 13 positions agree with TRBD2. This CDR3 region has 14 residues. Germline CDR1 reads SGHRS; CDR2 reads YFSETQ. The V segment lost 3 bases and the J segment 6 bases; nucleotides outside the gene matches: 3.

The CDR3, as DNA: TGTGCCAGCAGCGAACGACGGGTGGGGATTAGCGGGTACTTTACGCAGTATTTT. This codes for CASSERRVGISGYFTQYF. This chain connects TRBV11-2 to TRBJ2-3, with TRBD2 identical over 7 bases. Germline V lookup: CDR1 SGHAT, CDR2 FQNNGV. The trim removed 5 bases at V and 8 bases at J, leaving 22 bases unmatched. CDR3 length equals 18 residues.

This chain links TRBV14 with TRBJ2-7; 12 bases align to TRBD2. CDR1 is SGHDN and CDR2 is FVKESK in the germline V gene. CDR3 length: 18 residues. After removal of 1 base from V and 1 base from J, the junction contained 8 bases not matched to a gene. CDR3 DNA: TGTGCCAGCAGCCAAGGCCCGCTAGCGGGAGGGCCTTCCTACGAGCAGTACTTC. It encodes CASSQGPLAGGPSYEQYF.

The chain joins TRBV5-1 to TRBJ2-7, with 9 bases identical to TRBD1. There are 14 residues in the CDR3. The J segment lost 6 bases and the V segment lost 0 bases, leaving 4 bases of the junction unmatched. Germline assignment: CDR1 SGHRS and CDR2 YFSETQ. The CDR3 loop is CASSLAGTGTEQYF. The CDR3 DNA sequence: TGCGCCAGCAGCTTGGCCGGGACAGGGACCGAGCAGTACTTC.

V is TRBV19 and J is TRBJ1-2, with 7 bases that match TRBD1. There are 14 residues in the CDR3. J gave up 4 bases and V 8 bases, and 10 bases lay outside the gene matches. The germline gives CDR1 LNHDA, CDR2 SQIVND (reference sequence). The CDR3 coding sequence is TGTGCCAGTGGGGAGACGACAGGGATCTATGGCTACACCTTC. Translating gives CASGETTGIYGYTF.

The V and J genes are TRBV7-3 and TRBJ2-2; tentative D call: TRBD1 (6 bases). The CDR3 is made up of 15 amino acids. Per the germline V gene, CDR1 is SGHTA and CDR2 is FQGTGA. The V end was cut by 0 bases, the J end by 4 bases, with 9 bases between. The DNA of the CDR3 is TGTGCCAGCAGCTTAACCTTAGGGGGCACCGGGGAGCTGTTTTTT. Protein: CASSLTLGGTGELFF.

This clone was seen only once. The chain links TRBV6-2 or TRBV6-3 to TRBJ1-2; no clear D. The CDR3 consists of 12 residues. Germline-derived CDR1 and CDR2 are MNHEY and SVGEGT. Trimming took off 2 bases at V and 4 bases at J, with 5 bases between the two ends. CDR3 residues: CASSYGFYGYTF. The DNA for the CDR3 is TGTGCCAGCAGTTACGGCTTCTATGGCTACACCTTC.

V usage is TRBV2 and J usage is TRBJ2-1; 10 nucleotides match TRBD2. The CDR3 has 16 residues. Looked up from germline, CDR1 is SNHLY and CDR2 is FYNNEI. V was clipped by 1 base and J by 6 bases; unmatched bases: 6. CDR3 sequence: CASSEGRSGRANEQFF. The CDR3 DNA is TGTGCCAGCAGTGAAGGTAGGAGCGGGAGGGCCAATGAGCAGTTCTTC.

The chain has TRBV4-1 and TRBJ1-2, with 7 bases that match TRBD1. The CDR3 has 16 amino acids. J gave up 0 bases and V 4 bases, and 8 bases lay outside the gene matches. CDR1 and CDR2 from the germline V gene are MGHRA and YSYEKL. The CDR3 bases are TGCGCCAGCAGCCTCCAACAGGGGAATCCTAACTATGGCTACACCTTC. It translates to CASSLQQGNPNYGYTF.

The gene calls are TRBV6-2 or TRBV6-3 and TRBJ1-5; 9 bases fit TRBD1. The length of the CDR3 is 15 residues. The V gene's germline CDR1 is MNHEY and CDR2 SVGEGT. The junction had 8 bases not matched to a gene; V was cut back by 5 bases and J by 6 bases. CDR3 loop: CASSLRDRVAQPQHF. The CDR3 DNA reads TGTGCCAGCAGTCTCCGGGACAGGGTCGCTCAGCCCCAGCATTTT.

The gene calls are TRBV5-4 and TRBJ2-5, with a possible D match to TRBD2 (6 bases). The CDR3 consists of 14 residues. From germline, CDR1 is SGHNT and CDR2 YYREEE (reference sequence). V shed 2 bases and J shed 5 bases, with 13 bases lying between them. This CDR3 reads CASSFRSGRETQYF. In DNA form, the CDR3 reads TGTGCCAGCAGCTTCCGAAGCGGGCGGGAGACCCAGTACTTC.

The chain joins TRBV2 to TRBJ1-5; tentative D call: TRBD1 (6 bases). CDR3 size: 13 residues. V lost 3 bases and J 6 bases, leaving 9 bases between the germline ends. Germline-derived CDR1 and CDR2 are SNHLY and FYNNEI. The CDR3 sequence is CASSDEGGQPQHF. CDR3 nucleotide sequence: TGTGCCAGCAGTGATGAAGGGGGTCAGCCCCAGCATTTT.

This chain connects TRBV10-3 to TRBJ1-2; no clear D. The CDR3 is made up of 13 amino acids. The V end was cut by 2 bases, the J end by 2 bases, with 6 bases between. CDR1 and CDR2 (germline): ENHRY, SYGVKD. Here the CDR3 reads CAISEILNYGYTF. The CDR3 DNA follows: TGTGCCATCAGTGAGATCCTGAACTATGGCTACACCTTC.

The V call is TRBV7-2, the J call TRBJ1-6; unclear D gene. Germline V gene sequence: CDR1 SGHTA, CDR2 FQGNSA. V lost 3 bases and J 10 bases, leaving 13 bases between the germline ends. The CDR3 loop spans 14 amino acids. The CDR3 is CASSFGMGGSPLHF. In nucleotides, the CDR3 is TGTGCCAGCAGCTTCGGAATGGGAGGGTCACCCCTCCACTTT.

V gene TRBV2 combines with J gene TRBJ1-2; D possibly corresponds to TRBD1 (5 bases). Trimming stripped 6 bases from V and 5 bases from J, with 13 bases between. The CDR3 consists of 13 residues. CDR1 is SNHLY, CDR2 FYNNEI, per germline. For the CDR3, the DNA is TGTGCCAGCAGGGACTCGGGGGATTATGGCTACACCTTC. Its translation is CASRDSGDYGYTF.

The chain employs TRBV19 and TRBJ1-1; a weak D match, TRBD1 (6 bases). Trimming removed 1 base from V and 1 base from J, with 10 bases in between. This CDR3 comprises 15 residues. Germline CDR1 LNHDA, CDR2 SQIVND (reference sequence). This CDR3 reads CASSIGQVQNTEAFF. CDR3 sequence (DNA): TGTGCCAGTAGTATAGGACAGGTTCAGAACACTGAAGCTTTCTTT. Using reference TRBV19 and TRBJ1-1 for the parts outside the CDR3, the full variable domain is DGGITQSPKYLFRKEGQNVTLSCEQNLNHDAMYWYRQDPGQGLRLIYYSQIVNDFQKGDIAEGYSVSREKKESFPLTVTSAQKNPTAFYLCASSIGQVQNTEAFFGQGTRLTVV.

Only a few counts were recorded for this clone. This chain uses TRBV6-5 with TRBJ2-1; 10 bases line up with TRBD2. The J segment lost 4 bases and the V segment lost 7 bases, leaving 7 bases of the junction unmatched. CDR1 and CDR2 (germline): MNHEY, SVGAGI. The length of the CDR3 is 15 residues. CDR3 in DNA: TGTGCCAGCATCGGAGGACTAGCGGCTTACAATGAGCAGTTCTTC. Encoded protein: CASIGGLAAYNEQFF.

The V gene is TRBV6-6, the J gene TRBJ1-1; tentative D call: TRBD1 (5 bases). CDR3 size: 13 residues. Trimming removed 5 bases from V and 0 bases from J, with 7 bases in between. Looked up from germline, CDR1 is MNHNY and CDR2 is SVGAGI (reference sequence). CDR3 amino acids: CASSGHMNTEAFF. The DNA of the CDR3 is TGTGCCAGCAGTGGACATATGAACACTGAAGCTTTCTTT.

This chain connects TRBV15 to TRBJ1-5; 8 bases map to TRBD1. The CDR3 is made up of 14 amino acids. Per germline, CDR1 LNHNV and CDR2 YYDKDF (reference sequence). V was pared by 4 bases and J by 6 bases, with 5 bases of the junction left unmatched. The CDR3: CATSTGTGIQPQHF. As DNA, the CDR3 is TGTGCCACCAGCACGGGGACAGGCATTCAGCCCCAGCATTTT.

The genes are TRBV10-3 and TRBJ1-4, with D perhaps TRBD1 (6 bases). V was pared by 5 bases and J by 8 bases, with 15 bases between. Germline values: CDR1 ENHRY, CDR2 SYGVKD. This CDR3 spans 14 amino acids. The CDR3: CAISSSGAREKLFF. The CDR3 DNA reads TGTGCCATCAGTAGTTCAGGGGCTCGGGAAAAACTGTTTTTT.

This chain joins TRBV25-1 and TRBJ2-3; weak D call: TRBD1 (5 bases). Germline V gene lookup returns CDR1 MGHDK and CDR2 SYGVNS. V lost 2 bases, J lost 2 bases, and 11 bases lay in between. The CDR3 is 15 amino acids. The CDR3 sequence is CASSEQGSPTDTQYF. For the CDR3, the DNA is TGTGCCAGCAGTGAACAGGGCTCCCCCACAGATACGCAGTATTTT.

The V gene is TRBV10-2, the J gene TRBJ2-1; 12 nucleotides agree with TRBD1. There are 14 residues in the CDR3. Looked up from germline, CDR1 is WSHSY and CDR2 is SAAADI. V was pared by 6 bases and J by 6 bases, with 3 bases of the junction left unmatched. In nucleotides, the CDR3 is TGCGCCAGCAGGGGACAGGGGGCTCCCAATGAGCAGTTCTTC. Translating it yields CASRGQGAPNEQFF.

In its sample, this clone was seen once. This rearrangement joins TRBV4-1 to TRBJ1-2, with TRBD1 matching 7 bases. The germline CDR1 and CDR2 sequences are MGHRA and YSYEKL. The CDR3 contains 16 residues. Trimming cost V 4 bases and J 1 base; bases outside gene matches: 9. The CDR3 DNA reads as TGCGCCAGCAGCCCCACCACCCAGGGGGTTAACTATGGCTACACCTTC. Amino acids: CASSPTTQGVNYGYTF.

The chain is built from TRBV4-3 and TRBJ2-7; 7 bases are shared with TRBD1. The V segment lost 1 base and the J segment 6 bases; nucleotides outside the gene matches: 3. This CDR3 spans 13 amino acids. Germline V CDR1 and CDR2: LGHNA, YSLEER. CDR3 in DNA: TGCGCCAGCAGCCAAGCCGGGACAGCCGAGCAGTACTTC. The encoded protein is CASSQAGTAEQYF.

V gene TRBV7-9 combines with J gene TRBJ2-4; TRBD1 matches at 7 bases. Germline assignment: CDR1 SEHNR and CDR2 FQNEAQ (reference sequence). V lost 3 bases, J lost 7 bases, and 9 bases stayed unmatched. The CDR3 length is 15 residues. CDR3 amino acids: CASSFRTDRANIQYF. CDR3 sequence (DNA): TGTGCCAGCAGCTTCCGAACCGACAGGGCGAACATTCAGTACTTC.

The chain employs TRBV6-5 and TRBJ1-2; TRBD1 agrees at 9 bases. The CDR3 spans 13 residues. Germline CDR1 is MNHEY and CDR2 is SVGAGI. Unmatched junction bases numbered 3, after V lost 6 bases and J lost 4 bases. The CDR3 region has the DNA TGTGCCAGCAGAGAGACAGGGGGCTATGGCTACACCTTC. Translating gives CASRETGGYGYTF.

The chain uses TRBV7-8 and TRBJ1-2; tentative D call: TRBD1 (5 bases). CDR1 SGHVS and CDR2 FQNEAQ come from the germline V gene. The CDR3 runs to 15 residues. The V gene lost 5 bases and the J gene lost 4 bases, with 17 bases spanning the gap. The CDR3 loop is CASSPPGGNGYGYTF. DNA of the CDR3: TGTGCCAGCAGCCCCCCTGGGGGGAATGGCTATGGCTACACCTTC.

The chain uses TRBV19 and TRBJ2-7; 8 positions match TRBD2. Germline CDR1 reads LNHDA; CDR2 reads SQIVND (reference sequence). V lost 4 bases, J lost 3 bases, and 5 bases stayed unmatched. The CDR3 runs to 14 residues. DNA for the CDR3: TGTGCCAGTAGTACCCAAGCGGGAGTCTACGAGCAGTACTTC. It codes for CASSTQAGVYEQYF.